A single sample is the source of the 26 T cell receptor beta chains below, sequenced in a study of PD-L1 blockade in urothelial cancer. The repertoire was sequenced with immunoSEQ multiplex PCR; TCRdb's copy has only in-frame clones and lacks some. Found here are around 100,000 clones, approximately 89% of them singletons; the top ten hold around 3.7%. Time point specified: peripheral blood 6 weeks after treatment start. Sequencing was performed on PBMCs, taken around atezolizumab (anti-PD-L1) treatment. These receptors all come from a man in his sixties with urothelial cancer.

The chain couples TRBV5-1 to TRBJ2-3, with 10 bases that match TRBD2. Germline CDR1 and CDR2: SGHRS and YFSETQ. Germline trimming cut 4 bases from V and 0 bases from J; bases unmatched to any gene: 5. This CDR3 has 16 amino acids. The CDR3 here is CASSPKAGGSTDTQYF. For the CDR3, the DNA is TGCGCCAGCAGCCCGAAAGCGGGGGGGAGCACAGATACGCAGTATTTT. Drawing the rest from reference TRBV5-1 and TRBJ2-3, the complete variable domain is KAGVTQTPRYLIKTRGQQVTLSCSPISGHRSVSWYQQTPGQGLQFLFEYFSETQRNKGNFPGRFSGRQFSNSRSEMNVSTLELGDSALYLCASSPKAGGSTDTQYFGPGTRLTVL.

The genes are TRBV7-9 and TRBJ2-3; 14 bases agree with TRBD2. CDR3 length: 19 residues. J lost 4 bases, V lost 5 bases, and 14 bases had no gene match. Germline V gives CDR1 SEHNR, CDR2 FQNEAQ (reference sequence). This CDR3 is CASSPRPGTSGRESDTQYF. DNA for the CDR3: TGTGCCAGCAGCCCCAGACCCGGGACTAGCGGGAGAGAATCAGATACGCAGTATTTT.

The chain employs TRBV7-6 and TRBJ2-5; tentatively, D is TRBD1 (6 bases). CDR1 is SGHVS, CDR2 FNYEAQ, per germline. V lost 5 bases and J lost 3, with 10 bases in between. This CDR3 is built from 13 residues. CDR3 coding DNA: TGTGCCAGCAGCCCGGACAGAAAAGAGACCCAGTACTTC. Its translation: CASSPDRKETQYF.

CDR3 residues: CAISRTADGAGELFF. The CDR3 DNA sequence: TGTGCCATCTCCCGGACTGCTGACGGGGCCGGGGAGCTGTTTTTT. The V gene is TRBV10-3, the J gene TRBJ2-2; D may be TRBD2 (5 bases). This CDR3 region has 15 residues. Trimming pared 8 bases from V and 6 bases from J, leaving 19 bases between. Germline V gene sequence: CDR1 ENHRY, CDR2 SYGVKD.

V is TRBV7-2 and J is TRBJ1-6, with D maybe TRBD1 (6 bases). Trimming removed 5 bases at V and 9 bases at J, with 8 bases between. Germline CDR1 and CDR2: SGHTA and FQGNSA. CDR3 length equals 12 residues. The CDR3 here is CASSPGVSPLHF. CDR3 coding DNA: TGTGCCAGCAGCCCAGGGGTTTCACCCCTCCACTTT.

The chain carries TRBV6-5 and TRBJ2-2; 7 bases are shared with TRBD1. The germline V gene has CDR1 MNHEY and CDR2 SVGAGI. The V gene end was trimmed by 6 bases and the J gene end by 1 base; junction bases not matched to a gene: 5. The CDR3 length is 15 residues. CDR3 sequence: CASSSGTVNTGELFF. The CDR3 bases are TGTGCCAGCAGCTCCGGGACAGTGAACACCGGGGAGCTGTTTTTT.

The rearrangement joins TRBV18 to TRBJ1-3; no reliable D call. V was shortened by 1 base and J by 0 bases, with 13 bases between the two germline ends. The CDR3 length is 17 residues. The germline CDR1 and CDR2 sequences are KGHSH and LQKENI. CDR3 amino acids: CASSPLGPSRSGNTIYF. CDR3 in DNA: TGTGCCAGCTCACCACTTGGGCCCAGCCGCTCTGGAAACACCATATATTTT.

This sequence joins TRBV30 and TRBJ2-7; D remains ambiguous. CDR1 and CDR2 (germline): GTSNPN, SVGIG (reference sequence). The CDR3 length is 12 residues. V shed 6 bases and J shed 2 bases, with 11 bases lying between them. CDR3 nucleotides: TGTGCCTGTGCAGGTACCACCTACGAGCAGTACTTC. Translation gives CACAGTTYEQYF.

The chain is built from TRBV18 and TRBJ2-1; TRBD2 matches 13 bases. The CDR3 is 16 residues long. Germline CDR1 is KGHSH and CDR2 is LQKENI. J lost 6 bases, V lost 8 bases, and 10 bases had no gene match. The CDR3 reads CASQRATSGGLNEQFF. The CDR3 DNA follows: TGTGCCAGCCAACGGGCGACTAGCGGGGGGCTCAATGAGCAGTTCTTC.

The chain uses TRBV6-5 and TRBJ1-2; a possible D gene is TRBD1 (6 bases). This CDR3 comprises 15 residues. V was pared by 4 bases and J by 3 bases, with 15 bases between. Germline assignment: CDR1 MNHEY and CDR2 SVGAGI. The CDR3 bases are TGTGCCAGCAGTTTAGACCGGACAGACTACTATGGCTACACCTTC. This sequence encodes CASSLDRTDYYGYTF.

The chain has TRBV5-6 and TRBJ1-1; 8 bases are shared with TRBD1. The CDR3 runs to 14 residues. The germline CDR1 and CDR2 sequences are SGHDT and YYEEEE. The V and J ends lost 2 bases and 4 bases, in that order; junction bases with no gene match: 4. In nucleotides, the CDR3 is TGTGCCAGCAGCTTCGTCCAGGGGGCCACTGAAGCTTTCTTT. The encoded protein is CASSFVQGATEAFF.

J is TRBJ2-3 and V is TRBV9, with D possibly matching TRBD2 (7 bases). This CDR3 has 15 amino acids. The V end was cut by 3 bases, the J end by 0 bases, with 11 bases between. The germline V gene has CDR1 SGDLS and CDR2 YYNGEE. The CDR3 loop is CASSDAGASTDTQYF. As DNA, the CDR3 is TGTGCCAGCAGCGACGCGGGGGCTAGCACAGATACGCAGTATTTT.

The chain uses TRBV4-1 and TRBJ2-1; TRBD2 aligns across 9 bases. CDR3 length: 15 amino acids. The germline V gene has CDR1 MGHRA and CDR2 YSYEKL. V shed 3 bases and J 8 bases; nucleotides not matched to a gene: 8. The CDR3 sequence: CASSQVAGDFHEQFF. The CDR3 DNA reads TGCGCCAGCAGCCAGGTAGCGGGAGACTTCCATGAGCAGTTCTTC.

V and J are TRBV14 and TRBJ2-7; 8 bases line up with TRBD2. Germline V gene lookup returns CDR1 SGHDN and CDR2 FVKESK. Trimming took 4 bases from V and 6 from J; bases not matched to a gene: 11. This CDR3 has 15 residues. DNA for the CDR3: TGTGCCAGCAGCCTTGGAGCGGGAGCCTCCGCCGAGCAGTACTTC. It yields the protein CASSLGAGASAEQYF.

The chain employs TRBV5-5 and TRBJ1-2, with D hard to call. V was pared by 1 base and J by 2 bases, with 9 bases between. Germline V CDR1 and CDR2: SGHKS, YYEKEE (reference sequence). This CDR3 spans 14 amino acids. CDR3 loop: CASSLTGANYGYTF. CDR3 nucleotides: TGTGCCAGCAGCTTGACGGGAGCAAACTATGGCTACACCTTC.

V usage is TRBV12-5 and J usage is TRBJ2-2; TRBD2 matches 7 bases. The CDR3 runs to 15 residues. J was trimmed by 4 bases and V by 2 bases; bases with no gene match: 4. Germline CDR1 reads LGHNT; CDR2 reads FRNRAP. CDR3 bases: TGTGCTAGTGGTTTGTGGGAGGGCGCCACCGGGGAGCTGTTTTTT. Its protein product is CASGLWEGATGELFF.

This chain uses TRBV4-2 with TRBJ2-2, with 10 bases matching TRBD2. The germline V gene encodes CDR1 LGHNA and CDR2 YNFKEQ. V lost 0 bases to trimming and J lost 4 bases; unmatched junction nucleotides: 5. CDR3 length: 17 amino acids. The CDR3 loop reads CASSQEAIAGGTGELFF. DNA for the CDR3: TGTGCCAGCAGCCAAGAAGCGATAGCGGGGGGCACCGGGGAGCTGTTTTTT.

The chain links TRBV29-1 to TRBJ1-2; weak D call: TRBD1 (6 bases). The CDR3 length is 14 residues. Germline values: CDR1 SQVTM, CDR2 ANQGSEA. V was shortened by 0 bases and J by 2 bases, with 10 bases between the two germline ends. The CDR3 protein is CSVEDRTDNYGYTF. CDR3 coding DNA: TGCAGCGTTGAAGATCGGACAGACAACTATGGCTACACCTTC.

This clone is a singleton in its sample. This chain connects TRBV19 to TRBJ2-4, with a possible D match to TRBD1 (6 bases). The germline CDR1 and CDR2 sequences are LNHDA and SQIVND (reference sequence). This CDR3 has 15 residues. V shed 4 bases and J shed 0 bases, with 10 bases lying between them. The CDR3 DNA follows: TGTGCCAGTAGTACCACAGGGCTAGCCAAAAACATTCAGTACTTC. The encoded protein is CASSTTGLAKNIQYF.

V usage is TRBV4-2 and J usage is TRBJ2-7, with D maybe TRBD1 (7 bases). The V gene lost 4 bases and the J gene lost 4 bases, with 23 bases spanning the gap. CDR3 length equals 17 residues. Per germline, CDR1 LGHNA and CDR2 YNFKEQ. DNA of the CDR3: TGTGCCAGCAGCCCCCAGGGGGTGGGGGGTGGGATTTACGAGCAGTACTTC. Translated, it gives CASSPQGVGGGIYEQYF.

The genes are TRBV19 and TRBJ1-2; D may be TRBD1 (5 bases). The CDR3 length is 14 residues. V shed 7 bases and J shed 4 bases, with 16 bases lying between them. Germline CDR1 reads LNHDA; CDR2 reads SQIVND (reference sequence). This chain's CDR3 is CASITPGGTYGYTF. The CDR3 DNA sequence: TGTGCCAGTATCACCCCGGGGGGTACCTATGGCTACACCTTC. The full variable domain, its missing parts supplied by reference TRBV19 and TRBJ1-2, is DGGITQSPKYLFRKEGQNVTLSCEQNLNHDAMYWYRQDPGQGLRLIYYSQIVNDFQKGDIAEGYSVSREKKESFPLTVTSAQKNPTAFYLCASITPGGTYGYTFGSGTRLTVV.

DNA of the CDR3: TGTGCCAGCAGATCTACAGGGGACACAGATACGCAGTATTTT. It is translated as CASRSTGDTDTQYF. The chain uses TRBV6-6 and TRBJ2-3; 7 positions match TRBD1. Losses at the gene ends were 6 bases for V and 2 bases for J; bases not matched to a gene: 5. The CDR3 consists of 14 residues. Germline V CDR1 and CDR2: MNHNY, SVGAGI (reference sequence).

This clone came up once. The gene calls are TRBV20-1 and TRBJ1-1; D might be TRBD1 (5 bases). The germline V gene encodes CDR1 DFQATT and CDR2 SNEGSKA (reference sequence). The CDR3 consists of 11 residues. This CDR3 reads CTTGRGAEAFF. The CDR3 DNA sequence: TGCACCACCGGGAGGGGCGCGGAGGCTTTCTTT.

The chain couples TRBV15 to TRBJ2-2; perhaps TRBD2 as D (6 bases). Trimming shortened V by 0 bases and J by 10 bases, and 15 bases separated the two germline ends. The CDR3 runs to 15 residues. The germline gives CDR1 LNHNV, CDR2 YYDKDF (reference sequence). CDR3: CATSREHGGLKELFF. The CDR3 DNA is TGTGCCACCAGCAGAGAGCATGGGGGGTTGAAGGAGCTGTTTTTT.

This rearrangement joins TRBV5-1 to TRBJ2-6; a weak D match, TRBD2 (5 bases). The CDR3 extends over 15 amino acids. Trimming removed 2 bases at V and 1 base at J, with 7 bases between. The germline CDR1 and CDR2 sequences are SGHRS and YFSETQ. CDR3 DNA sequence: TGCGCCAGCAGCTTCGGGGAATCTGGGGCCAACGTCCTGACTTTC. It translates to CASSFGESGANVLTF.

The V gene is TRBV29-1, the J gene TRBJ2-3; weak D call: TRBD1 (6 bases). Germline V lookup: CDR1 SQVTM, CDR2 ANQGSEA. V lost 6 bases to trimming and J lost 0 bases, with 16 bases between them. CDR3 length: 15 amino acids. In nucleotides, the CDR3 is TGCAGCGTCCCGACCGGGACATCTAGCACAGATACGCAGTATTTT. Translated, it gives CSVPTGTSSTDTQYF.